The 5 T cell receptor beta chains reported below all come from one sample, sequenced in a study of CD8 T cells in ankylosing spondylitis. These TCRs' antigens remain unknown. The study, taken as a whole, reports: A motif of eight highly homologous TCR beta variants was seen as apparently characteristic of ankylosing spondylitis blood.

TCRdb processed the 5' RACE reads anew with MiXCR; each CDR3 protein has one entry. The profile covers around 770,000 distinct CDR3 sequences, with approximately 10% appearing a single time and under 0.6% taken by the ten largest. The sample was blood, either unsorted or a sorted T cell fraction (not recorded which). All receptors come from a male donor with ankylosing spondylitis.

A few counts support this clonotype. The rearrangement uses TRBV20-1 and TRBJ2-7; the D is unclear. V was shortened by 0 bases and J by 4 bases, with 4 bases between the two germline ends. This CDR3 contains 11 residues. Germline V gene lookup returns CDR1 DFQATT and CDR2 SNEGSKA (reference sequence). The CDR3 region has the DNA TGCAGTGCTAGAGATTGGTACGAGCAGTACTTC. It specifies CSARDWYEQYF.

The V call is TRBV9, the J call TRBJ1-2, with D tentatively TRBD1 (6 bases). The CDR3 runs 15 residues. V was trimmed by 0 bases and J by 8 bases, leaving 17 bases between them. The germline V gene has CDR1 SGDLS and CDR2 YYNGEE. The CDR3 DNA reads TGTGCCAGCAGCGTAGACCTGGCCAGGGGCAACGGCTACACCTTC. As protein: CASSVDLARGNGYTF.

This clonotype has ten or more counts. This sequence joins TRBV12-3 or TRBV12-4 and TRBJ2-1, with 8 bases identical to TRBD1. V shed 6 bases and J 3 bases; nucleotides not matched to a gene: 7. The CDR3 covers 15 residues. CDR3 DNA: TGTGCCAGCAGCCCCGGGACAGGTAACTACAATGAGCAGTTCTTC. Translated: CASSPGTGNYNEQFF.

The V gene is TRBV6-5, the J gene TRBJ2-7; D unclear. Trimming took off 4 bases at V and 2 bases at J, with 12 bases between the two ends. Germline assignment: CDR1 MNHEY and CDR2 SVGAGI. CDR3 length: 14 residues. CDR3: CASSFSAPTYEQYF. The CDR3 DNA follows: TGTGCCAGCAGTTTTTCCGCCCCAACCTACGAGCAGTACTTC.

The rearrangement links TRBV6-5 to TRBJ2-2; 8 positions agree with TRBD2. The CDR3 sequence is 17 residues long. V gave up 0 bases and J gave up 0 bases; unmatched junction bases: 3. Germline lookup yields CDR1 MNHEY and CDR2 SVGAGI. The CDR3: CASSYSAGGPNTGELFF. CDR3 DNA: TGTGCCAGCAGTTACTCGGCGGGGGGTCCGAACACCGGGGAGCTGTTTTTT.